A selection of T cell receptor beta chains follows, all from one sample in a study of Tregs in tolerant kidney transplant recipients. TCRdb keeps only in-frame clones here, not all; method: immunoSEQ multiplex PCR. The sample comprises some 250,000 clones, roughly 80% of which are singletons, and around 0.6% rests with the top ten. The specimen was CD4+ T cells from blood. Receptors originate from a human donor in good health. The CDR3 runs from the conserved cysteine through the conserved F or W. The D gene is left open where the match is weak. Size is omitted from some rows. Given values are once, few, many or a class for expanded clones.

>13|TRBJ2-7|.|once|TRBV30
CAWSVRSSYEQYF
TGTGCCTGGAGTGTACGAAGCTCCTACGAGCAGTACTTC
>15|TRBJ2-7|TRBD1|few|TRBV9
CASSVSGTEVREQYF
TGTGCCAGCAGCGTTTCCGGGACAGAGGTAAGGGAGCAGTACTTC
>15|TRBJ2-3|TRBD2|.|TRBV19
CASRQPGLGKDTQYF
TGTGCCAGTAGACAGCCGGGACTAGGAAAAGATACGCAGTATTTT
>15|TRBJ1-5|.|once|TRBV21-1
CASSKGGSPYQPQHF
TGTGCCAGCAGCAAAGGAGGCAGCCCTTATCAGCCCCAGCATTTT
>13|TRBJ1-6|.|.|TRBV10-1
CAGHRAGNSPLHF
TGCGCCGGGCACAGGGCCGGCAATTCACCCCTCCACTTT
>15|TRBJ2-2|.|once|TRBV5-1
CASSLRGSDTGELFF
TGCGCCAGCAGCCTCCGTGGTAGCGACACCGGGGAGCTGTTTTTT
>13|TRBJ1-2|.|.|TRBV9
CASSLKGGYGYTF
TGTGCCAGCAGCCTCAAGGGGGGCTATGGCTACACCTTC
>11|TRBJ2-3|.|.|TRBV7-2
CASSFTDTQYF
TGTGCCAGCAGCTTTACAGATACGCAGTATTTT
>12|TRBJ2-5|.|.|TRBV29-1
CSVGGGEETQYF
TGCAGCGTTGGAGGAGGCGAAGAGACCCAGTACTTC
>14|TRBJ1-4|.|.|TRBV6-1
CASSGGGSREKLFF
TGTGCCAGCAGTGGGGGAGGGAGTAGGGAAAAACTGTTTTTT
>17|TRBJ2-7|TRBD2|few|TRBV6-1
CASSGRLETSGRIEQYF
TGTGCCAGCAGTGGGCGACTAGAGACTAGCGGGAGAATCGAGCAGTACTTC
>15|TRBJ2-2|.|.|TRBV4-1
CASSQGGSGAGELFF
TGCGCCAGCAGCCAAGGAGGGAGTGGGGCCGGGGAGCTGTTTTTT
>17|TRBJ2-3|TRBD2|.|TRBV5-1
CASSLVSGGARTDTQYF
TGCGCCAGCAGCTTGGTTAGCGGGGGGGCCCGCACAGATACGCAGTATTTT
>13|TRBJ1-1|.|.|TRBV11-3
CASSLDRDTEAFF
TGTGCCAGCAGCTTAGATCGGGACACGGAAGCTTTCTTT
>13|TRBJ2-2|.|.|TRBV14
CASSQSQAGELFF
TGTGCCAGCAGCCAAAGCCAGGCCGGGGAGCTGTTTTTT
>15|TRBJ2-2|TRBD1|.|TRBV2
CASSLTGVPTGELFF
TGTGCCAGCAGCTTGACAGGGGTTCCCACCGGGGAGCTGTTTTTT
>14|TRBJ1-5|.|.|TRBV5-1
CASSLEPSHQPQHF
TGCGCCAGCAGCTTGGAGCCCAGTCATCAGCCCCAGCATTTT
>13|TRBJ1-2|.|.|TRBV6-1
CASSEGRSSRYTF
TGTGCCAGCAGTGAAGGGAGGTCCAGTCGCTACACCTTC
>15|TRBJ2-3|.|.|TRBV9
CASSLRPEGADTQYF
TGTGCCAGCAGCTTAAGACCGGAAGGGGCAGATACGCAGTATTTT
>16|TRBJ1-4|TRBD1|.|TRBV5-1
CASSPEQGAGNEKLFF
TGCGCCAGCAGCCCTGAACAGGGGGCTGGTAATGAAAAACTGTTTTTT
>16|TRBJ2-7|.|.|TRBV21-1
CASSKRGRVTPYEQYF
TGTGCCAGCAGCAAACGAGGCAGGGTCACTCCTTACGAGCAGTACTTC
>15|TRBJ2-7|TRBD1|.|TRBV9
CASSTTGQGISEQYF
TGTGCCAGCAGCACGACGGGACAGGGGATTTCCGAGCAGTACTTC
>16|TRBJ1-6|.|.|TRBV5-1
CASSLAPGPSNSPLHF
TGCGCCAGCAGCTTGGCCCCGGGACCGAGTAATTCACCCCTCCACTTT
>13|TRBJ2-4|.|.|TRBV7-9
CASSLARTAIQYF
TGTGCCAGCAGCTTAGCCAGGACCGCCATTCAGTACTTC
>16|TRBJ1-6|TRBD1|few|TRBV5-5
CASSLWDRGNGSPLHF
TGTGCCAGCAGCTTATGGGACAGGGGGAATGGTTCACCCCTCCACTTT
>14|TRBJ1-2|.|.|TRBV28
CASSLGGRAYGYTF
TGTGCCAGCAGCTTAGGTGGGCGCGCCTATGGCTACACCTTC
>17|TRBJ1-3|TRBD1|.|TRBV7-9
CASSQARDRVVENTIYF
TGTGCCAGCAGCCAAGCTCGGGACAGGGTCGTGGAAAACACCATATATTTT
>13|TRBJ1-5|.|.|TRBV6-5
CASTATNNQPQHF
TGTGCCAGCACCGCGACCAACAATCAGCCCCAGCATTTT
>14|TRBJ1-1|TRBD1|.|TRBV4-1
CASSQWDRGTEAFF
TGCGCCAGCAGCCAGTGGGACAGGGGCACTGAAGCTTTCTTT
>15|TRBJ1-2|TRBD1|once|TRBV13
CASSLGRQGAYGYTF
TGTGCCAGCAGCTTAGGCCGCCAGGGGGCTTATGGCTACACCTTC
>14|TRBJ1-6|TRBD1|few|TRBV2
CASKRQGGNSPLHF
TGTGCCAGCAAGCGACAGGGTGGCAATTCACCCCTCCACTTT
>14|TRBJ2-7|.|.|TRBV11-2
CASSPPGNAYEQYF
TGTGCCAGCAGCCCCCCGGGCAACGCCTACGAGCAGTACTTC
>14|TRBJ2-1|.|.|TRBV19
CASNRLATDPQQFF
TGTGCCAGTAATCGGCTAGCGACCGATCCTCAGCAGTTCTTC
>14|TRBJ1-2|.|.|TRBV12-2
CASRLANRKYGYTF
TGTGCAAGTCGCTTAGCGAACCGGAAGTATGGCTACACCTTC
>13|TRBJ2-3|.|.|TRBV6-5
CASRRGSTDTQYF
TGTGCCTCCAGGAGGGGTTCCACAGATACGCAGTATTTT
>14|TRBJ2-7|TRBD2|.|TRBV6-5
CASSYVGGMVEQYF
TGTGCCAGCAGTTACGTCGGGGGGATGGTCGAGCAGTACTTC
>16|TRBJ2-1|TRBD2|.|TRBV4-2
CASSQDSSGGYNEQFF
TGTGCCAGCAGCCAAGATAGTAGCGGGGGGTACAATGAGCAGTTCTTC
>14|TRBJ1-1|.|.|TRBV5-1
CASSLLSENTEAFF
TGCGCCAGCAGCTTGTTATCCGAGAACACTGAAGCTTTCTTT
>16|TRBJ2-3|.|.|TRBV5-4
CASSLDTSGRADTQYF
TGTGCCAGCAGCTTGGACACGTCAGGGAGAGCGGATACGCAGTATTTT
>19|TRBJ2-5|TRBD2|.|TRBV18
CASSPRPGLAGGYQETQYF
TGTGCCAGCTCACCACGGCCGGGACTAGCGGGAGGGTACCAAGAGACCCAGTACTTC
>15|TRBJ2-1|.|.|TRBV9
CASSFLRGPYNEQFF
TGTGCCAGCAGTTTCCTTAGGGGACCCTACAATGAGCAGTTCTTC
>13|TRBJ2-5|.|.|TRBV7-9
CASSNSGSGAVYF
TGTGCCAGCAGCAATTCGGGATCCGGGGCGGTGTACTTC
>13|TRBJ2-1|.|.|TRBV6-5
CASSPRLVSEQFF
TGTGCCAGCAGCCCGCGACTAGTTAGTGAGCAGTTCTTC
>15|TRBJ1-3|.|.|TRBV14
CASSHGGYSGNTIYF
TGTGCCAGCAGCCACGGGGGCTACTCTGGAAACACCATATATTTT
>15|TRBJ2-2|.|.|TRBV2
CASSEVGPGTGELFF
TGTGCCAGCAGTGAGGTGGGGCCGGGCACCGGGGAGCTGTTTTTT
>14|TRBJ2-3|.|.|TRBV2
CASSESGSTDTQYF
TGTGCCAGCAGTGAAAGCGGTAGCACAGATACGCAGTATTTT
>14|TRBJ2-5|.|once|TRBV18
CASSPRSVQETQYF
TGTGCCAGCTCACCACGGTCGGTTCAAGAGACCCAGTACTTC
>14|TRBJ1-2|TRBD1|.|TRBV9
CASSVDRGSYGYTF
TGTGCCAGCAGCGTAGACAGGGGCAGCTATGGCTACACCTTC
>17|TRBJ1-2|.|.|TRBV21-1
CASSNQWKRQVNYGYTF
TGTGCCAGCAGCAACCAGTGGAAAAGACAGGTCAACTATGGCTACACCTTC
>14|TRBJ2-1|.|.|TRBV19
CASSIQQGLHEQFF
TGTGCCAGTAGTATACAGCAGGGCTTGCATGAGCAGTTCTTC
>13|TRBJ1-1|.|.|TRBV6-1
CAGSEMVNTEAFF
TGTGCCGGCAGTGAAATGGTGAACACTGAAGCTTTCTTT
>15|TRBJ1-2|.|.|TRBV11-2
CASSPTGPRDYGYTF
TGTGCCAGCAGCCCCACAGGGCCCAGAGACTATGGCTACACCTTC
>12|TRBJ1-1|.|.|TRBV5-1
CASSLGGAMAFF
TGCGCCAGCAGCTTGGGCGGGGCCATGGCTTTCTTT
>19|TRBJ1-3|.|once|TRBV21-1
CASSKVAPGQGGIGNTIYF
TGTGCCAGCAGCAAAGTTGCCCCGGGACAGGGGGGAATAGGAAACACCATATATTTT
>15|TRBJ2-6|.|.|TRBV6-6
CASSWGDSGANVLTF
TGTGCCAGCAGTTGGGGAGACTCTGGGGCCAACGTCCTGACTTTC
>14|TRBJ1-1|.|.|TRBV5-1
CASSLDRRGTEAFF
TGCGCCAGCAGCTTGGACAGAAGGGGCACTGAAGCTTTCTTT
>12|TRBJ2-2|.|.|TRBV15
CATSEGPGELFF
TGTGCCACCAGCGAGGGACCCGGGGAGCTGTTTTTT
>14|TRBJ2-7|TRBD2|.|TRBV7-9
CASSPGLAPYEQYF
TGTGCCAGCAGCCCGGGACTAGCCCCCTACGAGCAGTACTTC
>15|TRBJ2-6|.|.|TRBV6-5
CASWGRRAGANVLTF
TGTGCCAGCTGGGGCCGACGGGCTGGGGCCAACGTCCTGACTTTC
>14|TRBJ2-5|.|.|TRBV5-1
CASSLFSDQETQYF
TGCGCCAGCAGCTTGTTTAGCGATCAAGAGACCCAGTACTTC